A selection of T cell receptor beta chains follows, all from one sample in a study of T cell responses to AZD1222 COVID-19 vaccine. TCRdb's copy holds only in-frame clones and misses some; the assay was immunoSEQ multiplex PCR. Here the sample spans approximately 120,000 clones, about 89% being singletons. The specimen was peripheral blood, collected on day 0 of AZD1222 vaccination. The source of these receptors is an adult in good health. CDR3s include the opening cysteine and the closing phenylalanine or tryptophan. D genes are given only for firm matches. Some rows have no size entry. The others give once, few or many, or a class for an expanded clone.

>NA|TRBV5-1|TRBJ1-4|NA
CASSFQGKDEKLFF
TGCGCCAGCAGCTTTCAGGGTAAAGATGAAAAACTGTTTTTT
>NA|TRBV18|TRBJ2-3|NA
CASSPIPEYTDTQYF
TGTGCCAGCTCACCAATACCTGAATACACAGATACGCAGTATTTT
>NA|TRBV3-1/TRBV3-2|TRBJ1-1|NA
CASSLTLWGGEAFF
TGTGCCAGCAGCCTAACCCTTTGGGGGGGTGAAGCTTTCTTT
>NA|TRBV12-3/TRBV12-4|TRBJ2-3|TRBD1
CASSSGTGTQYF
TGTGCCAGCAGCTCCGGGACAGGTACGCAGTATTTT
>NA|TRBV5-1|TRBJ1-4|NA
CASSDGLNENLFF
TGCGCCAGCTCCGACGGGCTTAATGAAAACCTGTTTTTT
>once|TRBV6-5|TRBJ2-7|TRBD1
CASISTGGLSYEQYF
TGTGCCAGCATCTCGACAGGGGGCTTATCCTACGAGCAGTACTTC
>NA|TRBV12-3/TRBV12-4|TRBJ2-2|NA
CASSPGETGELFF
TGTGCCAGCAGTCCAGGGGAAACCGGGGAGCTGTTTTTT
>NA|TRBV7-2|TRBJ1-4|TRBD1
CASSLAPPTGTVEKLFF
TGTGCCAGCAGCTTAGCGCCCCCGACCGGGACAGTTGAAAAACTGTTTTTT
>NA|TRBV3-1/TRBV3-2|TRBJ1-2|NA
CASSQGGSYGYTF
TGTGCCAGCAGCCAAGGGGGAAGCTATGGCTACACCTTC
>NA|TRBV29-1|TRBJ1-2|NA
CSVEGPKGGYTF
TGCAGCGTTGAAGGCCCCAAAGGAGGCTACACCTTC
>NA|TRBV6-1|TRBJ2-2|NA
CASSEGRKNTGELFF
TGTGCCAGCAGTGAAGGCAGGAAGAACACCGGGGAGCTGTTTTTT
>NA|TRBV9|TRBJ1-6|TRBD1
CASSVGDRPNSPLHF
TGTGCCAGCAGCGTAGGGGACAGGCCCAATTCACCCCTCCACTTT
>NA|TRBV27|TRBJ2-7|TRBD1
CASSWTGGRYEQYF
TGTGCCAGCAGTTGGACAGGGGGCAGGTACGAGCAGTACTTC
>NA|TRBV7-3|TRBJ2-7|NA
CASSLGGLVYEQYF
TGTGCCAGCAGCTTAGGGGGGCTTGTCTACGAGCAGTACTTC
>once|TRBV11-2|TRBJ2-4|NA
CASSLPRDLAKNIQYF
TGTGCCAGCAGCCTGCCTAGGGACCTAGCCAAAAACATTCAGTACTTC
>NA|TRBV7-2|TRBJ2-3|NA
CASSRDHNRGNTQYF
TGTGCCAGCAGCCGGGACCATAACCGAGGGAATACGCAGTATTTT
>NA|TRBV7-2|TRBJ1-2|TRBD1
CASSPGGTGGNYGYTF
TGTGCCAGCAGCCCCGGGGGGACAGGGGGCAACTATGGCTACACCTTC
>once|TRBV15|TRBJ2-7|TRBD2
CATSSRGSPDEQYF
TGTGCCACCAGCTCCCGCGGGAGTCCCGACGAGCAGTACTTC
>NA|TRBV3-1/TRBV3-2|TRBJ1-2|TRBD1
CASSQSDDRVSYGYTF
TGTGCCAGCAGCCAATCCGACGACAGGGTTAGCTATGGCTACACCTTC
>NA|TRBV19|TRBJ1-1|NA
CASSRTVNTEAFF
TGTGCCAGTAGTAGGACAGTGAACACTGAAGCTTTCTTT
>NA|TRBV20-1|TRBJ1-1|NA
CSAGRQLEAFF
TGCAGTGCCGGCAGGCAGCTTGAAGCTTTCTTT
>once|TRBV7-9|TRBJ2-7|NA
CASTSLMGGPTYEQYF
TGTGCCAGCACTTCCCTCATGGGCGGCCCAACATACGAGCAGTACTTC
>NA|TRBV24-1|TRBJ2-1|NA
CATSDSPFYEQFF
TGTGCCACCAGTGATTCTCCTTTTTATGAGCAGTTCTTC
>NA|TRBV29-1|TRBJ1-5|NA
CSVGAGNQPQHF
TGCAGCGTTGGGGCAGGCAATCAGCCCCAGCATTTT
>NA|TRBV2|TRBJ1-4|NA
CASSNQAGATNEKLFF
TGTGCCAGCAGTAACCAAGCGGGGGCGACTAATGAAAAACTGTTTTTT
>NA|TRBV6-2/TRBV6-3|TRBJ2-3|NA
CASSSGAGRTDTQYF
TGTGCCAGCAGTTCCGGAGCGGGCCGAACAGATACGCAGTATTTT
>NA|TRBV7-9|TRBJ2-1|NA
CASTPVSYNEQFF
TGTGCCAGCACCCCCGTTTCCTACAATGAGCAGTTCTTC
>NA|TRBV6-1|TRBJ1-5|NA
CASSEESGIQPQHF
TGTGCCAGCAGTGAAGAGTCAGGGATTCAGCCCCAGCATTTT
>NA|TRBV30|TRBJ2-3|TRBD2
CACLGLAGAHSTDTQYF
TGTGCCTGTCTCGGACTAGCGGGAGCACATAGCACAGATACGCAGTATTTT
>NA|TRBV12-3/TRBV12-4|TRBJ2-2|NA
CASSRTVTGELFF
TGTGCCAGCAGCCGGACAGTGACCGGGGAGCTGTTTTTT
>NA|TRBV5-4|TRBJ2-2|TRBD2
CASSTRPTSGGNTGELFF
TGTGCCAGCAGCACCCGACCGACTAGCGGGGGGAACACCGGGGAGCTGTTTTTT
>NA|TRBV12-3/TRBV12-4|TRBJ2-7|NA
CASSGGGYEQYF
TGTGCCAGCAGTGGGGGAGGCTACGAGCAGTACTTC
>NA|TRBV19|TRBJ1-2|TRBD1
CASSRDSEGYGYTF
TGTGCCAGTAGTAGGGACAGCGAGGGATATGGCTACACCTTC
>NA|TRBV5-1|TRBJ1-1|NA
CASSLDAANTEAFF
TGCGCCAGCAGCTTGGATGCGGCGAACACTGAAGCTTTCTTT
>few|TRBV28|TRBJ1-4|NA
CASSLATVGNEKLFF
TGTGCCAGCAGTTTAGCTACCGTGGGTAATGAAAAACTGTTTTTT
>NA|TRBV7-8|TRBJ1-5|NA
CASSSPNQPQHF
TGTGCCAGCAGCTCCCCAAATCAGCCCCAGCATTTT
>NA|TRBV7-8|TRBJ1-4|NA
CASSLRAREKLFF
TGTGCCAGCAGCCTCAGGGCCCGGGAAAAACTGTTTTTT
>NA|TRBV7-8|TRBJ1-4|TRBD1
CASSFTGATNEKLFF
TGTGCCAGCAGCTTCACAGGGGCAACTAATGAAAAACTGTTTTTT
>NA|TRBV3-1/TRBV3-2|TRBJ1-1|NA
CASSRGAYTEAFF
TGTGCCAGCAGCCGGGGGGCTTACACTGAAGCTTTCTTT
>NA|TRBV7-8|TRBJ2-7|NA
CASSPGSYEQYF
TGTGCCAGCAGCCCGGGCTCCTACGAGCAGTACTTC
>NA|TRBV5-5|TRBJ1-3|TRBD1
CASSSRDSNLQGSGNTIYF
TGTGCCAGCAGCTCCCGGGACAGCAATTTACAGGGCTCTGGAAACACCATATATTTT
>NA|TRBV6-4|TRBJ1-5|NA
CASSERGGQPQHF
TGTGCCAGCAGTGAGCGAGGGGGGCAGCCCCAGCATTTT
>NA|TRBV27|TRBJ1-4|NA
CASRRVGWEKLFF
TGTGCCAGCAGACGGGTCGGGTGGGAAAAACTGTTTTTT
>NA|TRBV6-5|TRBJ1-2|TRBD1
CASSLIGQDYGYTF
TGTGCCAGCAGTTTAATCGGACAGGACTATGGCTACACCTTC
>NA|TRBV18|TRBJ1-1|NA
CASSPQREPNTEAFF
TGTGCCAGCTCACCCCAACGAGAGCCGAACACTGAAGCTTTCTTT
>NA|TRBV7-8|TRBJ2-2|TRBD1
CASSVTGAPGELFF
TGTGCCAGCAGCGTTACAGGGGCACCCGGGGAGCTGTTTTTT
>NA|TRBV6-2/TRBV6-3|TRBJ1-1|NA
CASSLGGAGAFF
TGTGCCAGCAGCCTCGGGGGGGCTGGAGCTTTCTTT
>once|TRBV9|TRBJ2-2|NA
CASSANRGELFF
TGTGCCAGCAGCGCGAACCGCGGGGAGCTGTTTTTT
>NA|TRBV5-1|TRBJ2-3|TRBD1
CASSRGQGADTQYF
TGCGCCAGCAGCCGCGGACAGGGGGCAGATACGCAGTATTTT
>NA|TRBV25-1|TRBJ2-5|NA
CASSEFGTGGETQYF
TGTGCCAGCAGTGAATTCGGAACAGGAGGAGAGACCCAGTACTTC
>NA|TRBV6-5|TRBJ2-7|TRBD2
CASRRGGGLVGEQYF
TGTGCCAGCAGGAGAGGGGGGGGACTAGTGGGCGAGCAGTACTTC
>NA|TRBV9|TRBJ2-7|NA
CASSVVSESEQYF
TGTGCCAGCAGCGTAGTGTCAGAATCCGAGCAGTACTTC
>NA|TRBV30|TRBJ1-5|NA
CAWSPGGQPQHF
TGTGCCTGGAGCCCGGGGGGTCAGCCCCAGCATTTT
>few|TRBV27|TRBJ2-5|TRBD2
CASSVRTSGRFGETQYF
TGTGCCAGCAGTGTCCGGACTAGCGGGAGGTTCGGTGAGACCCAGTACTTC
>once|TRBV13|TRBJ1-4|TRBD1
CASSEGQGREKLFF
TGTGCCAGCAGCGAGGGACAGGGGAGGGAAAAACTGTTTTTT